These T cell receptor beta chains were read from a single sample in a study of T-cell memory formation after mild COVID-19. TCRdb re-analysed the 5' RACE reads in MiXCR, keeping a single row per CDR3 protein. Of approximately 100,000 distinct CDR3 sequences listed, around 15% are singletons. Material: PBMCs or a T cell subset sorted from them (not recorded which). These receptors all come from an adult woman who had mild COVID-19 (a few samples of this study predate the infection). Cell type and time point are not known. Both conserved end residues are part of each CDR3. A D gene is named only where the DNA matches it firmly. The size field is filled for only some rows; it gives once, few, many or a size class.

>TRBJ2-1|TRBV24-1|.|.
CATSRSGGLEQFF
TGTGCCACCAGTCGTTCTGGGGGTCTGGAGCAGTTCTTC
>TRBJ2-1|TRBV7-3|.|TRBD2
CASSLLAGDYNEQFF
TGTGCCAGCAGTTTACTAGCGGGGGACTACAATGAGCAGTTCTTC
>TRBJ2-2|TRBV7-3|once|TRBD2
CASSLTSDNTGELFF
TGTGCCAGCAGCTTGACTAGCGACAACACCGGGGAGCTGTTTTTT
>TRBJ1-1|TRBV7-6|.|.
CASNVDNNAPEAFF
TGTGCCAGCAACGTGGACAACAACGCACCTGAAGCTTTCTTT
>TRBJ1-5|TRBV20-1|.|.
CSARDPRDREINQPQHF
TGCAGTGCTAGAGACCCACGGGACCGAGAAATCAATCAGCCCCAGCATTTT
>TRBJ2-7|TRBV28|.|.
CASTPGPGDEQYF
TGTGCCAGCACCCCTGGACCGGGTGACGAGCAGTACTTC
>TRBJ1-6|TRBV6-1|few|TRBD1
CASSEQQGANSPLHF
TGTGCCAGCAGTGAGCAACAGGGGGCCAATTCACCCCTCCACTTT
>TRBJ2-7|TRBV10-3|.|TRBD1
CATDQGASSYEQYF
TGTGCCACCGATCAGGGGGCAAGCTCCTACGAGCAGTACTTC
>TRBJ2-1|TRBV6-5|few|TRBD1
CASSLSGTGIDEQFF
TGTGCCAGCAGTTTGTCCGGGACAGGTATTGATGAGCAGTTCTTC
>TRBJ2-1|TRBV4-3|few|TRBD2
CASSQGTRAYNEQFF
TGCGCCAGCAGCCAAGGGACTAGGGCCTACAATGAGCAGTTCTTC
>TRBJ2-3|TRBV3-1|.|.
CASRYPSTDTQYF
TGTGCCAGCAGGTATCCAAGCACAGATACGCAGTATTTT
>TRBJ1-1|TRBV24-1|.|TRBD1
CATSDGTGLEAFF
TGTGCCACCAGTGATGGGACAGGTCTCGAAGCTTTCTTT
>TRBJ2-3|TRBV9|few|.
CATARRGSYTDTQYF
TGTGCCACCGCTCGACGGGGGTCATACACAGATACGCAGTATTTT
>TRBJ1-5|TRBV12-3/TRBV12-4|few|TRBD1
CASSRGTGSGQPQHF
TGTGCCAGCAGCCGCGGGACAGGGTCAGGACAGCCCCAGCATTTT
>TRBJ1-5|TRBV21-1|few|.
CATQPQHF
TGTGCCACCCAGCCCCAGCATTTT
>TRBJ1-2|TRBV5-1|.|.
CASSLGGQDFNYGYTF
TGCGCCAGCAGCTTAGGAGGGCAAGATTTTAACTATGGCTACACCTTC
>TRBJ1-1|TRBV15|.|.
CATSRNRDLNTEAFF
TGTGCCACCAGCCGGAACAGGGATTTGAACACTGAAGCTTTCTTT